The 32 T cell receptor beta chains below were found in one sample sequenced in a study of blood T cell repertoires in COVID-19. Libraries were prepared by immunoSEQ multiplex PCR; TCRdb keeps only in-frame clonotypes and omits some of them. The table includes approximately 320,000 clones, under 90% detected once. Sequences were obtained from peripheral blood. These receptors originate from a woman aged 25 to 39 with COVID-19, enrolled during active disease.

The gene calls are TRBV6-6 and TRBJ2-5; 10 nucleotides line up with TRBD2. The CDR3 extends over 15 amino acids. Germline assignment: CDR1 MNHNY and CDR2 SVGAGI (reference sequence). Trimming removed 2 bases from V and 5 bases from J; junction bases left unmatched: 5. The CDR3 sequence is CASSYPSGGRETQYF. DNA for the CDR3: TGTGCCAGCAGTTACCCTAGCGGGGGCCGGGAGACCCAGTACTTC.

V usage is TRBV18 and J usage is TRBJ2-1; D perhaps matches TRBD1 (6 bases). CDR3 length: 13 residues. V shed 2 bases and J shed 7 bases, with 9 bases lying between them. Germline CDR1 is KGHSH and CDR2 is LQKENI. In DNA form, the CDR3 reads TGTGCCAGCTCACCAATCAGGGGAAATGAGCAGTTCTTC. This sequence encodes CASSPIRGNEQFF.

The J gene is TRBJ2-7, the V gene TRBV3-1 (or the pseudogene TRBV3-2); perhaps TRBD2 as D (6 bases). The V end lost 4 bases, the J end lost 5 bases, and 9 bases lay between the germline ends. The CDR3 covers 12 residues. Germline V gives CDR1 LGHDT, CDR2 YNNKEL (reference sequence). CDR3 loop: CASSRGLDEQYF. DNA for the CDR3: TGTGCCAGCAGCCGGGGACTCGACGAGCAGTACTTC.

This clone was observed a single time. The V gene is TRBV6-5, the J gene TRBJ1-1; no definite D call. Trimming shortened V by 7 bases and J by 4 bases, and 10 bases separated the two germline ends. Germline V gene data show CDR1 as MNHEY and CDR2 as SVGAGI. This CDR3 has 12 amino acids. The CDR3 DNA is TGTGCCAGCATCGGGGTTAGCACTGAAGCTTTCTTT. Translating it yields CASIGVSTEAFF.

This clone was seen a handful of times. The CDR3, as DNA: TGTGCCAGCCGGAGGACAGGGGGTTTCGAGCAGTACTTC. Translation gives CASRRTGGFEQYF. This chain links TRBV18 with TRBJ2-7; 10 bases fit TRBD1. The CDR3 has 13 residues. Germline CDR1 reads KGHSH; CDR2 reads LQKENI. Unmatched junction bases numbered 7, after V lost 8 bases and J lost 6 bases.

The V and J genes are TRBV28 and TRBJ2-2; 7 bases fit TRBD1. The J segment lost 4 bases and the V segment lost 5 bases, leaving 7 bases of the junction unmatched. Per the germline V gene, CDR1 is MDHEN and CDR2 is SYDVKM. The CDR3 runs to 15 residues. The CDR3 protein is CASSTPGQITGELFF. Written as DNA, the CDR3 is TGTGCCAGCAGTACCCCGGGACAGATCACCGGGGAGCTGTTTTTT. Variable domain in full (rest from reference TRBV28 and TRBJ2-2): DVKVTQSSRYLVKRTGEKVFLECVQDMDHENMFWYRQDPGLGLRLIYFSYDVKMKEKGDIPEGYSVSREKKERFSLILESASTNQTSMYLCASSTPGQITGELFFGEGSRLTVL.

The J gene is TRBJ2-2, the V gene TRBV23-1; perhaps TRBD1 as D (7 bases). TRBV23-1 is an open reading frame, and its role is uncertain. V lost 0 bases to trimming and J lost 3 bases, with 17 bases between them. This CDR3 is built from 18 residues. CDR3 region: CASSQSIRRGRYTGELFF. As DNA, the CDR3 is TGCGCCAGCAGTCAATCGATTCGGAGGGGGCGGTACACCGGGGAGCTGTTTTTT.

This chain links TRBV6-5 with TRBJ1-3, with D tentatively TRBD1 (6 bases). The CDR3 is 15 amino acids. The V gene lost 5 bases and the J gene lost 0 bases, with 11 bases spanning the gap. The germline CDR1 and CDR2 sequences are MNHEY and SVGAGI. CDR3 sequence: CASSPDRTSGNTIYF. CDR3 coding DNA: TGTGCCAGCAGTCCCGACAGGACCTCTGGAAACACCATATATTTT.

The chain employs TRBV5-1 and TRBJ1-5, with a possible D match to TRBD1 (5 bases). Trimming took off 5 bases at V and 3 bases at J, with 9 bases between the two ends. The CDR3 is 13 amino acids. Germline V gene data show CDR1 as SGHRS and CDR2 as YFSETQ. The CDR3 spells CASSRGNNQPQHF. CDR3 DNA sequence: TGCGCCAGCAGTAGGGGAAACAATCAGCCCCAGCATTTT.

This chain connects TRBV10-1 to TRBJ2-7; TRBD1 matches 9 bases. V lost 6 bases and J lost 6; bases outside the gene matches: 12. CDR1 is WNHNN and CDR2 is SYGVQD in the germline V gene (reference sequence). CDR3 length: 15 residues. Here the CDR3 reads CASRSDRGAGSEQYF. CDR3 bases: TGCGCCAGCAGATCGGACAGGGGAGCGGGTTCCGAGCAGTACTTC.

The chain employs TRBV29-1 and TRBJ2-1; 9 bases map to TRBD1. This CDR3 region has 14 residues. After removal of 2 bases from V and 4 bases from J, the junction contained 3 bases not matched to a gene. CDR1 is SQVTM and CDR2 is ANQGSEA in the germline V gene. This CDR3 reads CSVELGQGYNEQFF. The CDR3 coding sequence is TGCAGCGTTGAACTAGGACAGGGGTACAATGAGCAGTTCTTC.

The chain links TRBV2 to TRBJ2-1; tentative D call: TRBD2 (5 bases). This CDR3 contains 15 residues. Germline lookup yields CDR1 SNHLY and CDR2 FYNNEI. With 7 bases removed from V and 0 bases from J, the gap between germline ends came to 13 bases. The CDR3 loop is CASNFEGSSYNEQFF. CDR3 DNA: TGTGCCAGCAATTTTGAAGGGAGCTCCTACAATGAGCAGTTCTTC.

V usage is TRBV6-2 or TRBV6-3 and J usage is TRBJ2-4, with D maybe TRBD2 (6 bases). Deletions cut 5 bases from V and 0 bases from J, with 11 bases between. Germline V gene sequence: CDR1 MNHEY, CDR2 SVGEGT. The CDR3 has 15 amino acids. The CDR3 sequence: CASSLPGGAKNIQYF. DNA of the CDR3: TGTGCCAGCAGTCTACCCGGGGGAGCCAAAAACATTCAGTACTTC.

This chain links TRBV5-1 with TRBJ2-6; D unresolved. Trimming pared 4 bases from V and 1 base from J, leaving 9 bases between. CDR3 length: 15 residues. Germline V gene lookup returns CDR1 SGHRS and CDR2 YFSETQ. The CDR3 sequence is CASSVENSGANVLTF. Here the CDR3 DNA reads TGCGCCAGCAGCGTAGAAAATTCTGGGGCCAACGTCCTGACTTTC.

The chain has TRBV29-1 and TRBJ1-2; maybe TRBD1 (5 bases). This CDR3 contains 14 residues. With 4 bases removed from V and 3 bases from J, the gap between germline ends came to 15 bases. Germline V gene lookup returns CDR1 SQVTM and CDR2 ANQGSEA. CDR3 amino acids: CSVGLQGFYYGYTF. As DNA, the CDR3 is TGCAGCGTTGGTCTCCAGGGTTTTTACTATGGCTACACCTTC.

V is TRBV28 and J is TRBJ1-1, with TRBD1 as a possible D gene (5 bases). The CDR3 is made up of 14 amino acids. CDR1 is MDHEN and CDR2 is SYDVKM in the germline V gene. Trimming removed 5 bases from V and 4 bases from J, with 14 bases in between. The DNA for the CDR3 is TGTGCCAGCAGTCCATGGGGCGGGGCCACTGAAGCTTTCTTT. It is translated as CASSPWGGATEAFF.

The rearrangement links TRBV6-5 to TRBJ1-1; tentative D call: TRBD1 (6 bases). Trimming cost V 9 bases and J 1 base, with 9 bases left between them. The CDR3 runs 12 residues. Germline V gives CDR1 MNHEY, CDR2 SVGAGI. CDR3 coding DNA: TGTGCCAGTGACAGGTCGAACACTGAAGCTTTCTTT. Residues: CASDRSNTEAFF.

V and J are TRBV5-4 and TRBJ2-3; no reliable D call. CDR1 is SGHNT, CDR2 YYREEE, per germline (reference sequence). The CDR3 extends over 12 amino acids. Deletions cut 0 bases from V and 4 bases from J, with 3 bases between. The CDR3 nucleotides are TGTGCCAGCAGCTTGGACTCAGATACGCAGTATTTT. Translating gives CASSLDSDTQYF.

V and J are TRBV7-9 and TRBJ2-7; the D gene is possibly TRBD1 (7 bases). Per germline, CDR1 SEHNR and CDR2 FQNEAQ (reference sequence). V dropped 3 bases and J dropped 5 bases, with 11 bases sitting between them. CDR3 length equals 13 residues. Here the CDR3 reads CASSLARGDEQYF. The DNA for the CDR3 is TGTGCCAGCAGCTTGGCCAGGGGGGACGAGCAGTACTTC.

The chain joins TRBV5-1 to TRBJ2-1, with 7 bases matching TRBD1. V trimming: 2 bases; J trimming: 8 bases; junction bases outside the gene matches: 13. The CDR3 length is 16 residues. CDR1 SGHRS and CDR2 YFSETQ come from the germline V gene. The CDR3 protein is CASSFPNRAGGHEQFF. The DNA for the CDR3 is TGCGCCAGCAGCTTTCCCAATCGGGCAGGGGGTCATGAGCAGTTCTTC. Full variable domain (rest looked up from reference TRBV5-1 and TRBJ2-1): KAGVTQTPRYLIKTRGQQVTLSCSPISGHRSVSWYQQTPGQGLQFLFEYFSETQRNKGNFPGRFSGRQFSNSRSEMNVSTLELGDSALYLCASSFPNRAGGHEQFFGPGTRLTVL.

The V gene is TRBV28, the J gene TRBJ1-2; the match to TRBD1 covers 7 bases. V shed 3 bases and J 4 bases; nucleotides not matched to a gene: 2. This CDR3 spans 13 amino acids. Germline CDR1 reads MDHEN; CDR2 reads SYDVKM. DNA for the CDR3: TGTGCCAGCAGTTTCGGACAGGTCTATGGCTACACCTTC. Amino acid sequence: CASSFGQVYGYTF.

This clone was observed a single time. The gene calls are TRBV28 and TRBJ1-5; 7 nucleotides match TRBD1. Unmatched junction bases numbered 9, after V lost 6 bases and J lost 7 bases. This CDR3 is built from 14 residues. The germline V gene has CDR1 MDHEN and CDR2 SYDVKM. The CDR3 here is CASSSDRVGQPQHF. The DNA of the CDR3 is TGTGCCAGCAGCTCCGACAGGGTAGGACAGCCCCAGCATTTT.

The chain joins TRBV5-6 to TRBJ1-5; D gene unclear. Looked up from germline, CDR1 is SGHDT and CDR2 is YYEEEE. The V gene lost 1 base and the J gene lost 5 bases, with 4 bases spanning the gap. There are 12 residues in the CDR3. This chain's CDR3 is CASSLPDQPQHF. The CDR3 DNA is TGTGCCAGCAGCTTGCCTGATCAGCCCCAGCATTTT.

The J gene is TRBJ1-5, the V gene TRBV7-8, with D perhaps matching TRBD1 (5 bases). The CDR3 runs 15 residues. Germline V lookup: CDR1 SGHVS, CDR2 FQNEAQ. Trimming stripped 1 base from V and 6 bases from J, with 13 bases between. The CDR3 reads CASSLETGTVQPQHF. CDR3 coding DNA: TGTGCCAGCAGCTTAGAAACAGGAACAGTTCAGCCCCAGCATTTT.

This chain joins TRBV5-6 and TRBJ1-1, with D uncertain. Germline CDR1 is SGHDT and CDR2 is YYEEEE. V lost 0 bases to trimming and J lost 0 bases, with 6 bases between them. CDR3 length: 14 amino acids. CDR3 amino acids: CASSLGSLNTEAFF. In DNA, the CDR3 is TGTGCCAGCAGCTTGGGCAGTCTGAACACTGAAGCTTTCTTT.

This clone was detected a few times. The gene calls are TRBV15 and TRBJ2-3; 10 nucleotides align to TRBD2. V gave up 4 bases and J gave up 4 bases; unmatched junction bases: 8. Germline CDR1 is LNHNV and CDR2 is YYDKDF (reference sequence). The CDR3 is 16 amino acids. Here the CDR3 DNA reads TGTGCCACCAGCACCGATAGCGGGGGGCTTGCAGATACGCAGTATTTT. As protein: CATSTDSGGLADTQYF. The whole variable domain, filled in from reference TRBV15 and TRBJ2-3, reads DAMVIQNPRYQVTQFGKPVTLSCSQTLNHNVMYWYQQKSSQAPKLLFHYYDKDFNNEADTPDNFQSRRPNTSFCFLDIRSPGLGDTAMYLCATSTDSGGLADTQYFGPGTRLTVL.

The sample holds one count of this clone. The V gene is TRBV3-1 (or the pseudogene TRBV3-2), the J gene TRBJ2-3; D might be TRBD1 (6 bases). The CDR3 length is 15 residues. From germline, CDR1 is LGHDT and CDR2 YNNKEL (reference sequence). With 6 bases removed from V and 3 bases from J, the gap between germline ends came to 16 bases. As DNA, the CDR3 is TGTGCCAGCAGTCCGGACAGCACCCCAACAGATACGCAGTATTTT. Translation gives CASSPDSTPTDTQYF.

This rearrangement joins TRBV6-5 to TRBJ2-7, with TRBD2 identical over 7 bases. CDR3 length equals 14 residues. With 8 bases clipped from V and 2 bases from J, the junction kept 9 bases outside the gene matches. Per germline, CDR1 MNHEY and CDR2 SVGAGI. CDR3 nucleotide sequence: TGTGCCAGCGGGACTACTAAAAACCCCTACGAGCAGTACTTC. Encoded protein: CASGTTKNPYEQYF.

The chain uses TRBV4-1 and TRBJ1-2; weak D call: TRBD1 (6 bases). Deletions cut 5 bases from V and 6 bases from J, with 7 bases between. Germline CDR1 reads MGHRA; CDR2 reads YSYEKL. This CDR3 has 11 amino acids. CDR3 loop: CASSKGDGYTF. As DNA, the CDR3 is TGCGCCAGCAGCAAGGGGGATGGCTACACCTTC.

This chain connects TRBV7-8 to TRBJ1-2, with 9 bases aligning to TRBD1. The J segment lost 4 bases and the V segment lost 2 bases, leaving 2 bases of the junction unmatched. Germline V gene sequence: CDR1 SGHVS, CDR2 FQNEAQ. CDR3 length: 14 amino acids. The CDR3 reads CASSLHRGLYGYTF. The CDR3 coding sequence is TGTGCCAGCAGCTTACACAGGGGGCTCTATGGCTACACCTTC.

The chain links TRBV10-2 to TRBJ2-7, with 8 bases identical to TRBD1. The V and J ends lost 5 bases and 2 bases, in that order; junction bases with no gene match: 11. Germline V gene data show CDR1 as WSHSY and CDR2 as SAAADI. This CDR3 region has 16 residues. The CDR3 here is CASSPGQDNPTYEQYF. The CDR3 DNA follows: TGCGCCAGCAGTCCGGGACAGGACAATCCGACCTACGAGCAGTACTTC.

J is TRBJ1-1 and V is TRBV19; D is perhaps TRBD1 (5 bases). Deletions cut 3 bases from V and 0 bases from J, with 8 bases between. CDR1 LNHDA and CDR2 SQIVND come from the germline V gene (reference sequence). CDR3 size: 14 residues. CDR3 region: CASSMTGVNTEAFF. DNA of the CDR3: TGTGCCAGTAGTATGACGGGGGTGAACACTGAAGCTTTCTTT. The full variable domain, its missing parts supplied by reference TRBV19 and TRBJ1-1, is DGGITQSPKYLFRKEGQNVTLSCEQNLNHDAMYWYRQDPGQGLRLIYYSQIVNDFQKGDIAEGYSVSREKKESFPLTVTSAQKNPTAFYLCASSMTGVNTEAFFGQGTRLTVV.